This TCR beta chain was recorded in a study of blood T cell repertoires in COVID-19. Study overall: Samples taken during acute and convalescent COVID-19 were collected in the United States, Italy and Spain. Sources were T cells, B-cell-depleted T cells, or PBMCs; the material itself was cDNA or gDNA.

Trimming at V came to 0 bases and at J to 3 bases, leaving 10 bases not matched to a gene. This CDR3 is 17 amino acids long. Germline loops: CDR1 SGHRS, CDR2 YFSETQ. Original processing notes: The assay estimated nucleated cells by amplifying reference gene primers. TCRdb's table, derived via immunoSEQ multiplex PCR, lists solely in-frame clones and lacks some. The DNA was the basis for D and trimming; V, J and clone size are from that table. Here the sample spans about 190,000 clones, 75% to 90% being singletons. This rearrangement joins TRBV5-1 to TRBJ2-7, with 9 bases fitting TRBD1. The TCR was taken from a man aged 25 to 45 with acute or convalescent COVID-19. The specimen was peripheral blood. Here the CDR3 DNA reads TGCGCCAGCAGCTTGGCGTTGGACAGGGGATTATTCTACGAGCAGTACTTC. Translating gives CASSLALDRGLFYEQYF. Full variable domain (remainder filled in from reference TRBV5-1 and TRBJ2-7): KAGVTQTPRYLIKTRGQQVTLSCSPISGHRSVSWYQQTPGQGLQFLFEYFSETQRNKGNFPGRFSGRQFSNSRSEMNVSTLELGDSALYLCASSLALDRGLFYEQYFGPGTRLTVT.